Sequencing of this T cell receptor (beta chain) was carried out in a study of T cell responses to AZD1222 COVID-19 vaccine. V was pared by 0 bases and J by 7 bases, with 5 bases between. The CDR3 length is 13 residues. Germline V CDR1 and CDR2: SGDLS, YYNGEE. Clones were read by immunoSEQ multiplex PCR, and TCRdb kept only the in-frame ones, dropping some. The clone table shows about 140,000 clones, with the ten largest holding 2% to 2.5%. This chain joins TRBV9 and TRBJ1-6; tentatively, D is TRBD1 (5 bases). The clonotype was recovered from an adult in good health. Sequencing input: peripheral blood. The CDR3 nucleotides are TGTGCCAGCAGCGTAGGGGGGAATTCACCCCTCCACTTT. This encodes CASSVGGNSPLHF.